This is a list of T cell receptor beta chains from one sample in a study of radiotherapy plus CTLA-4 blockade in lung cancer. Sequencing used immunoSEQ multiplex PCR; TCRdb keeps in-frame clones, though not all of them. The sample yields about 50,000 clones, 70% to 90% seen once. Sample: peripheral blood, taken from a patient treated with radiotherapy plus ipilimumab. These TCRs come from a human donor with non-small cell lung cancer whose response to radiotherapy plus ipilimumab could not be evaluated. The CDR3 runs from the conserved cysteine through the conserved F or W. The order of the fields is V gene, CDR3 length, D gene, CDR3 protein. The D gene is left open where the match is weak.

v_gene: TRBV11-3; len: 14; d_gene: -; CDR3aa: CASSLESPYNEQFF
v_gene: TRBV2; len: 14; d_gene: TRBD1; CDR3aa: CASSPGQGAGGYTF
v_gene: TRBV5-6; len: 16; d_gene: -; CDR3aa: CASSLEQVISGNTIYF
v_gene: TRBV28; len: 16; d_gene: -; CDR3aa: CASIGQSHLRDQPQHF
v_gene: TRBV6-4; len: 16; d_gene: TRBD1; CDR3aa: CASSVSGTGLIDTQYF
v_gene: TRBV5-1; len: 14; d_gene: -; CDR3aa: CASRVGQGTDTQYF
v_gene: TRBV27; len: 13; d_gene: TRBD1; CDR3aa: CASSPGQAYEQYF
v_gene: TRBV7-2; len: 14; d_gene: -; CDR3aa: CASSLALGGDTQYF
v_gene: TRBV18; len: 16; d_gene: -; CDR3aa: CASSRSAAANTGELFF
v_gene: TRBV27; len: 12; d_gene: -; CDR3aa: CASSSGNQPQHF
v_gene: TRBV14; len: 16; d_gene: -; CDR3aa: CASSHTGPGYYNEQFF
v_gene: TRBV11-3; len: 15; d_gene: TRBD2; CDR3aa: CASSLGLAGDNEQFF
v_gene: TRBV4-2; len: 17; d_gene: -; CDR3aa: CASSHPRQDSPHNEQFF
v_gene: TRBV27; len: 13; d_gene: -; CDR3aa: CASSPQGHYGYTF
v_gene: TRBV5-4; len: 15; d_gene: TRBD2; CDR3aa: CASSFVTSGGNEQFF
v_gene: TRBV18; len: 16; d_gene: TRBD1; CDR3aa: CASSPTGHLSGNTIYF
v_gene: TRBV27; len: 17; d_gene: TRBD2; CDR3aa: CASSVPSSGSINNEQFF
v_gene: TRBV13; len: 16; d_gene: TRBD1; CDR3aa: CASSLDRGQTLYEQYF
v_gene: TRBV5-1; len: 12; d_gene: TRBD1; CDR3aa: CASGTGGREQFF
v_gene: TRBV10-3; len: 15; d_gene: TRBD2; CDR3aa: CAINLGLAGYNEQFF
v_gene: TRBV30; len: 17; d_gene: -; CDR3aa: CAWSQRMGLKTYNEQFF
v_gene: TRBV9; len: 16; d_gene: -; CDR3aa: CASSVGGGSSYNEQFF
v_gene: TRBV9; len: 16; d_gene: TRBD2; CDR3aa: CASSVVGTRSYNEQFF
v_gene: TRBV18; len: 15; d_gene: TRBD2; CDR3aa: CASSPGGRAVNEQFF
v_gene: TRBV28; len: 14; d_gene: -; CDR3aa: CASSSVDITDTQYF
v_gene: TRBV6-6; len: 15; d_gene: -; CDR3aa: CASSYGATSYNEQFF
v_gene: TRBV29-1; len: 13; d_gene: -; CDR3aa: CSAAEGENYGYTF
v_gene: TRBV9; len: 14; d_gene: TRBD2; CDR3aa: CASSVSGGVYEQFF
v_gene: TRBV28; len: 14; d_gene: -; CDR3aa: CASSFFQVNSPLHF
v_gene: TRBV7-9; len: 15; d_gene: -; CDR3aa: CASSLGYGIGLEQYF
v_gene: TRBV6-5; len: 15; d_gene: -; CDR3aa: CASSYSSGLYTEAFF
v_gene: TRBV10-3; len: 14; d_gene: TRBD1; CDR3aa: CATNGGTGNEKLFF
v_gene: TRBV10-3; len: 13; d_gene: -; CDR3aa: CAISGVQNQPQHF
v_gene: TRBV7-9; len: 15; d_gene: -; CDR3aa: CASSSAGKSGNTIYF
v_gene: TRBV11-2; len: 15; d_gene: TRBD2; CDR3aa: CASSFQRGNTGELFF